These 32 T cell receptor beta chains were sequenced from one sample in a study of beta chain features in type 1 diabetes. Every bit of the isolated RNA underwent reverse transcription, so sequencing read expressed TCRB transcripts. Measured with immunoSEQ multiplex PCR; TCRdb has only the in-frame clones, and not every one. The sample consists of 250,000 to 350,000 clones, around 15% of them appearing once. The specimen sequenced was central memory CD4+ T cells from blood. These receptors came from a man aged 25-40 years in good health.

The chain employs TRBV10-3 and TRBJ2-3; 8 nucleotides align to TRBD1. CDR3 length: 14 amino acids. V was clipped by 6 bases and J by 6 bases; unmatched bases: 8. The germline V gene has CDR1 ENHRY and CDR2 SYGVKD. CDR3 loop: CAIRAGQGWDTQYF. CDR3 in DNA: TGTGCCATCAGGGCTGGACAGGGATGGGATACGCAGTATTTT.

The rearrangement links TRBV29-1 to TRBJ2-2; no definite D call. The germline V gene encodes CDR1 SQVTM and CDR2 ANQGSEA. V shed 5 bases and J shed 7 bases, with 14 bases lying between them. There are 13 residues in the CDR3. The CDR3 sequence: CSVLPQLGGELFF. DNA of the CDR3: TGCAGCGTTTTGCCCCAACTGGGCGGGGAGCTGTTTTTT.

This clone was counted only a few times. The chain is built from TRBV4-3 and TRBJ2-1; D unresolved. Germline lookup yields CDR1 LGHNA and CDR2 YSLEER. The ends were cut back, 0 bases at V and 0 bases at J, with 6 bases in the middle. The length of the CDR3 is 15 residues. CDR3 DNA: TGCGCCAGCAGCCAAGACCTGAGCTCCTACAATGAGCAGTTCTTC. It codes for CASSQDLSSYNEQFF.

This clone occurred a few times. CDR3 loop: CASSLASGRQQTQYF. The CDR3 DNA follows: TGTGCCAGTAGTCTAGCTAGCGGAAGGCAGCAGACCCAGTACTTC. The chain carries TRBV19 and TRBJ2-5, with 7 positions matching TRBD2. In germline, CDR1 is LNHDA, CDR2 SQIVND (reference sequence). This CDR3 contains 15 residues. J lost 6 bases, V lost 5 bases, and 12 bases had no gene match.

This clone was picked up a small number of times. The chain uses TRBV18 and TRBJ1-4; 8 bases line up with TRBD1. Trimming removed 3 bases from V and 5 bases from J; junction bases left unmatched: 11. CDR1 and CDR2 (germline): KGHSH, LQKENI. CDR3 length: 17 amino acids. The CDR3 bases are TGTGCCAGCTCACCTAGGGGACAGGTCCCCGGGAATGAAAAACTGTTTTTT. Amino acid sequence: CASSPRGQVPGNEKLFF.

In this sample, this clone turned up a few times. The V and J genes are TRBV7-8 and TRBJ1-2; the match to TRBD1 covers 11 bases. Unmatched junction bases numbered 3, after V lost 5 bases and J lost 4 bases. Germline V gene data show CDR1 as SGHVS and CDR2 as FQNEAQ. The CDR3 contains 14 residues. This chain's CDR3 is CASSRDRGFYGYTF. CDR3 bases: TGTGCCAGCAGCCGGGACAGGGGGTTCTATGGCTACACCTTC.

With respect to this clone: A junction boundary mismatches the germline segment, possibly from a read error. The rearrangement joins TRBV5-1 to TRBJ1-3; D may be TRBD1 (5 bases). CDR3 length: 15 residues. The V gene's germline CDR1 is SGHRS and CDR2 YFSETQ. This CDR3 is CASSLGQGSGNTTYF. DNA of the CDR3: TGCGCCAGCAGCTTGGGGCAGGGCTCTGGAAACACCACATATTTT.

This clone was seen many times. The junction and the germline gene differ at one end; a read error may be behind it. The V gene is TRBV2, the J gene TRBJ1-1; D is unresolved. Germline-derived CDR1 and CDR2 are SNHLY and FYNNEI. The CDR3 totals 13 residues. CDR3 nucleotides: TGTGCCAGCAGTGAGCAATTGAACGCTGAAGCTTTCTTT. Translation: CASSEQLNAEAFF.

This clone was seen a few times. This chain links TRBV5-6 with TRBJ1-6, with 9 bases lining up with TRBD1. The germline V gene encodes CDR1 SGHDT and CDR2 YYEEEE. J lost 13 bases, V lost 0 bases, and 8 bases had no gene match. This CDR3 contains 15 residues. The CDR3 spells CASSLGDRAVVPLHF. The DNA for the CDR3 is TGTGCCAGCAGCTTGGGGGACAGGGCGGTCGTTCCCCTCCACTTT.

This clone was detected only a few times. The chain joins TRBV7-2 to TRBJ2-7, with no clear D. V was clipped by 0 bases and J by 2 bases, with 11 bases between them. The CDR3 extends over 15 amino acids. CDR1 is SGHTA, CDR2 FQGNSA, per germline. CDR3 DNA sequence: TGTGCCAGCAGCTTAGCGAGCGACATGACCTACGAGCAGTACTTC. It is translated as CASSLASDMTYEQYF.

V usage is TRBV7-2 and J usage is TRBJ1-5, with D hard to call. This CDR3 is 14 amino acids long. The V gene lost 1 base and the J gene lost 6 bases, with 10 bases spanning the gap. The V gene's germline CDR1 is SGHTA and CDR2 FQGNSA. CDR3 region: CASSLVLASQPQHF. CDR3 sequence (DNA): TGTGCCAGCAGCTTAGTCCTGGCGTCTCAGCCCCAGCATTTT.

This clone was seen only a few times. The gene calls are TRBV7-2 and TRBJ1-5; no clear D gene. V lost 5 bases, J lost 9 bases, and 17 bases lay in between. Per the germline V gene, CDR1 is SGHTA and CDR2 is FQGNSA. The CDR3 has 14 residues. The CDR3: CASSPDGGLRPQHF. Written as DNA, the CDR3 is TGTGCCAGCAGCCCGGACGGAGGGTTACGGCCCCAGCATTTT.

The table lists this clone with many counts. J is TRBJ2-1 and V is TRBV21-1; TRBD2 is the table's D call and was not checked against the DNA. TRBV21-1 is noted as a pseudogene. The CDR3 is made up of 11 amino acids. The CDR3 region is CASSTNNEQFF. The CDR3 bases are TGTGCCAGCAGCACTAACAATGAGCAGTTCTTC.

This clone was counted a few times. The chain carries TRBV21-1 and TRBJ2-7; the DNA was not compared with TRBD1, the D call given in the table. TRBV21-1 is classified as a pseudogene. The CDR3 is 16 residues long. CDR3 protein: CASSLRGGDRSYEQYF. Here the CDR3 DNA reads TGTGCCAGCAGCCTAAGAGGGGGAGACAGGAGCTACGAGCAGTACTTC.

This clone showed up just a few times. Other DNA sequences from this sample encode an identical CDR3 as well. The chain links TRBV11-2 to TRBJ1-1; D is uncertain. This CDR3 has 15 residues. Trimming pared 1 base from V and 3 bases from J, leaving 12 bases between. Germline V CDR1 and CDR2: SGHAT, FQNNGV. In DNA, the CDR3 is TGTGCCAGCAGCTTAGCGTTAAAGGGTTACACTGAAGCTTTCTTT. It codes for CASSLALKGYTEAFF.

This chain links TRBV29-1 with TRBJ2-3; the D is unclear. Germline loops: CDR1 SQVTM, CDR2 ANQGSEA. V dropped 6 bases and J dropped 0 bases, with 10 bases sitting between them. There are 13 residues in the CDR3. The CDR3 nucleotides read TGCAGCGTGTCAGGCGTTAGCACAGATACGCAGTATTTT. Translation: CSVSGVSTDTQYF.

There are a few counts of this clone. The same CDR3 also results from other DNA sequences found in this sample. The chain recombines TRBV20-1 with TRBJ2-3, with unresolved D. V lost 5 bases, J lost 5 bases, and 8 bases lay in between. This CDR3 contains 11 residues. Germline CDR1 and CDR2: DFQATT and SNEGSKA (reference sequence). The DNA of the CDR3 is TGCAGTGCTGTTTGGGGAGATACGCAGTATTTT. It codes for CSAVWGDTQYF.

The rearrangement uses TRBV5-1 and TRBJ1-1; the D gene is possibly TRBD1 (6 bases). V was trimmed by 3 bases and J by 3 bases, leaving 15 bases between them. Germline V CDR1 and CDR2: SGHRS, YFSETQ. The CDR3 is 15 residues long. CDR3 nucleotides: TGCGCCAGCAGCTCCGGGGGCGGGAGGGACACTGAAGCTTTCTTT. Its translation: CASSSGGGRDTEAFF. Complete variable domain (other parts from reference TRBV5-1 and TRBJ1-1): KAGVTQTPRYLIKTRGQQVTLSCSPISGHRSVSWYQQTPGQGLQFLFEYFSETQRNKGNFPGRFSGRQFSNSRSEMNVSTLELGDSALYLCASSSGGGRDTEAFFGQGTRLTVV.

This clone has more than one count but fewer than ten. The chain links TRBV28 to TRBJ2-3, with 7 bases matching TRBD2. Germline values: CDR1 MDHEN, CDR2 SYDVKM. Trimming cost V 9 bases and J 5 bases; bases outside gene matches: 14. The CDR3 spans 15 residues. Here the CDR3 reads CASNIGGESKDTQYF. DNA of the CDR3: TGTGCCAGTAATATTGGGGGGGAATCAAAAGATACGCAGTATTTT.

This clone has a handful of counts. The chain employs TRBV7-6 and TRBJ2-5; no clear D. Germline assignment: CDR1 SGHVS and CDR2 FNYEAQ. V dropped 5 bases and J dropped 10 bases, with 17 bases sitting between them. This CDR3 spans 13 amino acids. The CDR3 DNA sequence: TGTGCCAGCAGCCCGGCCGCCACACGGAGCCAGTACTTC. This codes for CASSPAATRSQYF. Full variable domain (rest looked up from reference TRBV7-6 and TRBJ2-5): GAGVSQSPRYKVTKRGQDVALRCDPISGHVSLYWYRQALGQGPEFLTYFNYEAQQDKSGLPNDRFSAERPEGSISTLTIQRTEQRDSAMYRCASSPAATRSQYFGPGTRLLVL.

The V gene is TRBV6-4, the J gene TRBJ1-2; 7 positions agree with TRBD1. CDR1 MRHNA and CDR2 SNTAGT come from the germline V gene. V lost 6 bases to trimming and J lost 7 bases; unmatched junction nucleotides: 11. The CDR3 loop spans 14 amino acids. The CDR3 sequence is CASSLRQGRGGYTF. CDR3 nucleotides: TGTGCCAGCAGCCTTCGACAGGGTAGAGGTGGCTACACCTTC.

Worth noting for this clone: Just one base apart from a much larger clone, this may be a read error. The genes are TRBV4-2 and TRBJ1-2, with D uncertain. Germline V gene sequence: CDR1 LGHNA, CDR2 YNFKEQ. Trimming pared 1 base from V and 5 bases from J, leaving 14 bases between. This CDR3 region has 15 residues. CDR3 coding DNA: TGTGCCAGCAGCCAAGTCCGCCAGGCCCTTTATGGCTACACCTTC. The encoded protein is CASSQVRQALYGYTF.

This clone has just a few counts. The gene calls are TRBV7-9 and TRBJ2-5, with 8 bases lining up with TRBD2. The V gene end was trimmed by 5 bases and the J gene end by 4 bases; junction bases not matched to a gene: 9. CDR3 length: 15 residues. Germline-derived CDR1 and CDR2 are SEHNR and FQNEAQ (reference sequence). This CDR3 reads CASSGSRGGLETQYF. CDR3 DNA: TGTGCCAGCAGCGGATCCCGGGGGGGCCTAGAGACCCAGTACTTC.

A few counts support this clone. The rearrangement joins TRBV7-2 to TRBJ2-3, with TRBD2 matching over 12 bases. CDR3 length equals 15 residues. Germline loops: CDR1 SGHTA, CDR2 FQGNSA. V shed 1 base, J shed 6 bases, and the junction held 2 bases outside the gene matches. The CDR3 loop is CASSLGTSGADTQYF. In DNA form, the CDR3 reads TGTGCCAGCAGCTTAGGGACTAGCGGGGCCGATACGCAGTATTTT.

For this clone: The sample carries other DNA sequences with the same CDR3. V gene TRBV5-1 combines with J gene TRBJ1-2; D possibly corresponds to TRBD1 (6 bases). CDR1 SGHRS and CDR2 YFSETQ come from the germline V gene. V dropped 0 bases and J dropped 0 bases, with 9 bases sitting between them. This CDR3 comprises 15 residues. The CDR3 coding sequence is TGCGCCAGCAGCTTGGAGGGGGTTCCTAACTATGGCTACACCTTC. This sequence encodes CASSLEGVPNYGYTF.

This clone was counted a few times. The rearrangement joins TRBV11-3 to TRBJ2-1; TRBD2 might be the D (6 bases). Trimming pared 4 bases from V and 4 bases from J, leaving 17 bases between. Per germline, CDR1 SGHNT and CDR2 YENEEA. CDR3 length: 16 amino acids. As DNA, the CDR3 is TGTGCCAGCAGCTCAGGAGGGACGGGAATTTACAATGAGCAGTTCTTC. Translating gives CASSSGGTGIYNEQFF.

The rearrangement joins TRBV19 to TRBJ2-4; maybe TRBD1 (5 bases). This CDR3 region has 17 residues. V shed 3 bases and J shed 0 bases, with 15 bases lying between them. The germline V gene has CDR1 LNHDA and CDR2 SQIVND (reference sequence). CDR3 sequence: CASSIGREGLAKNIQYF. The CDR3 DNA is TGTGCCAGTAGTATTGGCAGGGAAGGCTTAGCCAAAAACATTCAGTACTTC.

The chain is built from TRBV5-4 and TRBJ2-3; TRBD1 matches at 8 bases. The CDR3 spans 16 residues. V shed 3 bases, J shed 3 bases, and the junction held 9 bases outside the gene matches. Germline lookup yields CDR1 SGHNT and CDR2 YYREEE (reference sequence). CDR3 in DNA: TGTGCCAGCAGCTCCCGGACAGGGCGTGGAACAGATACGCAGTATTTT. Translated, it gives CASSSRTGRGTDTQYF.

In its sample, this clone was seen many times. The chain links TRBV5-4 to TRBJ2-7; D might be TRBD2 (6 bases). Trimming removed 2 bases at V and 5 bases at J, with 11 bases between. Germline assignment: CDR1 SGHNT and CDR2 YYREEE (reference sequence). The CDR3 is 13 amino acids. The CDR3 DNA reads as TGTGCCAGCAGCTTACTCGGGGGTGACGAGCAGTACGTC. This gives the protein CASSLLGGDEQYV.

The chain joins TRBV6-1 to TRBJ2-6, with a weak D call TRBD1 (5 bases). The V gene lost 2 bases and the J gene lost 7 bases, with 15 bases spanning the gap. Germline lookup yields CDR1 MNHNS and CDR2 SASEGT. CDR3 length: 16 residues. The CDR3 region has the DNA TGTGCCAGCAGTGAATCTGGGGTTACAGGTGCCAACGTCCTGACTTTC. This sequence encodes CASSESGVTGANVLTF.

V usage is TRBV6-1 and J usage is TRBJ2-1; TRBD2 agrees at 9 bases. Trimming cost V 5 bases and J 10 bases; bases outside gene matches: 12. The CDR3 spans 15 residues. Per germline, CDR1 MNHNS and CDR2 SASEGT. This CDR3 reads CASSTLAGAVGEQFF. As DNA, the CDR3 is TGTGCCAGCAGTACATTAGCGGGGGCAGTGGGAGAGCAGTTCTTC.

The J gene is TRBJ2-6, the V gene TRBV5-4; D gene unclear. V lost 4 bases and J 0 bases, leaving 11 bases between the germline ends. The CDR3 has 16 residues. Germline V gene lookup returns CDR1 SGHNT and CDR2 YYREEE (reference sequence). In DNA, the CDR3 is TGTGCCAGCAGCCCCATTAAGGTCTCTGGGGCCAACGTCCTGACTTTC. Protein product: CASSPIKVSGANVLTF.